This TCR beta chain was identified in a study of patients and donors after allogeneic stem cell transplantation. In germline, CDR1 is MNHEY, CDR2 SVGEGT. The CDR3 is 17 residues long. The V gene end was trimmed by 5 bases and the J gene end by 3 bases; junction bases not matched to a gene: 7. TCRdb independently ran MiXCR on the RT-PCR reads; one entry per CDR3 protein. The table shows around 9,900 distinct CDR3 sequences, with 5.5% to 7% occurring only once. This sequence originates from a human donor who was either an allogeneic HSCT recipient or a stem cell or donor lymphocyte infusion donor (not recorded which). It is not recorded whose cells these are; they may come from a transplant donor. This sequence joins TRBV6-2 or TRBV6-3 and TRBJ2-3, with 14 bases matching TRBD2. Sequenced: blood, either unsorted or a sorted T cell fraction (not recorded which). Written as DNA, the CDR3 is TGTGCCAGCAGTCCCGGGGGACTAGCGGGAGTGACAGATACGCAGTATTTT. Its translation: CASSPGGLAGVTDTQYF.